These T cell receptor beta chains were read from a single sample in a study of CD8 T cells in Susac syndrome. MiXCR, run by TCRdb on the immunoSEQ multiplex PCR reads, gives a single entry per CDR3 protein. The sample holds under 200,000 distinct CDR3 sequences, 95% seen once. Specimen: CD4+ T cells from PBMCs. Every receptor here comes from a human donor in good health. Each CDR3 is given with its conserved first and last residue. Fields, in order: CDR3 protein, CDR3 DNA, V gene, J gene, D gene, clone size. D genes are given only for firm matches. The listing skips clone size in some rows; elsewhere it reads once, few, many or a size class.

CDR3: CASSEPDGNTEAFF
DNA: TGCGCCAGCAGCGAACCTGACGGGAACACTGAAGCTTTCTTT
V: TRBV5-1
J: TRBJ1-1
D: NA
size: NA

CDR3: CASSLAIAGEETQYF
DNA: TGTGCCAGCAGCCTGGCTATAGCGGGAGAAGAGACCCAGTACTTC
V: TRBV3-1
J: TRBJ2-5
D: TRBD2
size: NA

CDR3: CASSLAVDGKLFF
DNA: TGCGCCAGCAGCTTGGCGGTCGATGGAAAACTGTTTTTT
V: TRBV5-1
J: TRBJ1-4
D: NA
size: NA

CDR3: CASSAEVGMRGYTF
DNA: TGTGCCAGCAGCGCCGAGGTAGGCATGAGGGGCTACACCTTC
V: TRBV7-2
J: TRBJ1-2
D: NA
size: NA

CDR3: CASQLTGGNGYTF
DNA: TGTGCTTCTCAATTGACAGGGGGCAATGGCTACACCTTC
V: TRBV30
J: TRBJ1-2
D: TRBD1
size: NA

CDR3: CASRPSAAGANVLTF
DNA: TGTGCCAGCAGGCCTAGTGCCGCCGGGGCCAACGTCCTGACTTTC
V: TRBV12-3/TRBV12-4
J: TRBJ2-6
D: NA
size: once

CDR3: CSARTGAGGYTF
DNA: TGCAGCGCTCGAACAGGTGCGGGTGGCTACACCTTC
V: TRBV29-1
J: TRBJ1-2
D: NA
size: NA

CDR3: CASRIGTGITGELFF
DNA: TGTGCCAGCAGGATCGGGACAGGGATCACCGGGGAGCTGTTTTTT
V: TRBV7-3
J: TRBJ2-2
D: TRBD1
size: NA

CDR3: CSASSMSVDTQYF
DNA: TGCAGTGCTAGTTCAATGTCGGTAGATACGCAGTATTTT
V: TRBV20-1
J: TRBJ2-3
D: NA
size: NA

CDR3: CASSIKETQYF
DNA: TGTGCCAGCAGTATCAAAGAGACCCAGTACTTC
V: TRBV12-3/TRBV12-4
J: TRBJ2-5
D: NA
size: NA

CDR3: CASSTRDPETQYF
DNA: TGTGCCAGCAGTACAAGGGACCCGGAGACCCAGTACTTC
V: TRBV12-3/TRBV12-4
J: TRBJ2-5
D: NA
size: NA

CDR3: CASSHGSLYEQYF
DNA: TGTGCCAGCAGCCATGGAAGTCTGTACGAGCAGTACTTC
V: TRBV3-1
J: TRBJ2-7
D: NA
size: NA

CDR3: CASSLSGGEGYTF
DNA: TGCGCCAGCAGCTTGTCCGGGGGAGAAGGCTACACCTTC
V: TRBV5-1
J: TRBJ1-2
D: NA
size: NA

CDR3: CASSRNTGTASYEQYF
DNA: TGTGCCAGCAGCCGCAACACCGGGACAGCTTCCTACGAGCAGTACTTC
V: TRBV7-8
J: TRBJ2-7
D: TRBD1
size: NA

CDR3: CSASLADRDGYTF
DNA: TGCAGTGCTAGCCTGGCGGACAGGGACGGCTACACCTTC
V: TRBV20-1
J: TRBJ1-2
D: TRBD1
size: NA

CDR3: CSVAPGRGAFF
DNA: TGCAGCGTTGCGCCCGGCAGGGGAGCTTTCTTT
V: TRBV29-1
J: TRBJ1-1
D: NA
size: NA

CDR3: CASSESSGRAGTDTQYF
DNA: TGTGCCAGCAGCGAGTCTAGCGGGAGAGCTGGCACAGATACGCAGTATTTT
V: TRBV9
J: TRBJ2-3
D: TRBD2
size: NA

CDR3: CASSPGTGNYNEQFF
DNA: TGTGCCAGCAGCCCTGGGACAGGGAACTACAATGAGCAGTTCTTC
V: TRBV7-9
J: TRBJ2-1
D: TRBD1
size: NA

CDR3: CASSLAGGTGETQYF
DNA: TGTGCCAGCAGTTTAGCTGGCGGGACGGGGGAGACCCAGTACTTC
V: TRBV28
J: TRBJ2-5
D: NA
size: NA

CDR3: CSVHSGQGTEAFF
DNA: TGCAGCGTTCATTCAGGGCAGGGCACTGAAGCTTTCTTT
V: TRBV29-1
J: TRBJ1-1
D: NA
size: NA

CDR3: CASARDRDSEQYF
DNA: TGTGCCAGCGCCAGGGACAGGGACTCCGAGCAGTACTTC
V: TRBV27
J: TRBJ2-7
D: TRBD1
size: NA

CDR3: CASSASGGTQPQHF
DNA: TGTGCCAGTAGTGCCTCAGGGGGCACCCAGCCCCAGCATTTT
V: TRBV19
J: TRBJ1-5
D: TRBD1
size: NA

CDR3: CASYVASGGDTQYF
DNA: TGTGCCAGCTATGTCGCCTCGGGGGGAGATACGCAGTATTTT
V: TRBV5-4
J: TRBJ2-3
D: TRBD2
size: NA

CDR3: CASSHNRAIYGYTF
DNA: TGTGCCAGCAGCCATAACAGGGCTATCTATGGCTACACCTTC
V: TRBV3-1
J: TRBJ1-2
D: NA
size: NA

CDR3: CSGRGGAKNIQYF
DNA: TGCAGCGGGAGAGGGGGAGCCAAAAACATTCAGTACTTC
V: TRBV29-1
J: TRBJ2-4
D: NA
size: NA

CDR3: CASSVSSLASEQYF
DNA: TGTGCCAGCAGCGTATCTAGTCTTGCGAGCGAGCAGTACTTC
V: TRBV9
J: TRBJ2-7
D: NA
size: NA

CDR3: CASSLVRVRNSNQPQHF
DNA: TGTGCCAGCAGCTTAGTAAGGGTCCGAAATAGCAATCAGCCCCAGCATTTT
V: TRBV11-2
J: TRBJ1-5
D: NA
size: NA

CDR3: CASSLGPTNYGYTF
DNA: TGTGCCAGCAGTTTAGGACCCACTAACTATGGCTACACCTTC
V: TRBV12-3/TRBV12-4
J: TRBJ1-2
D: NA
size: NA

CDR3: CASSPLTGFSNEQFF
DNA: TGTGCCAGCTCACCCCTGACAGGGTTTAGCAATGAGCAGTTCTTC
V: TRBV18
J: TRBJ2-1
D: TRBD1
size: NA

CDR3: CASSRIRTGNNQETQYF
DNA: TGTGCCAGCAGTCGGATCAGGACGGGGAACAATCAAGAGACCCAGTACTTC
V: TRBV11-2
J: TRBJ2-5
D: NA
size: NA

CDR3: CATSAGSDREQFF
DNA: TGTGCCACCAGTGCGGGGTCCGACAGGGAACAGTTCTTC
V: TRBV24-1
J: TRBJ2-1
D: TRBD1
size: NA

CDR3: CASLVGSSYNEQFF
DNA: TGTGCCAGCCTCGTAGGGAGCTCCTACAATGAGCAGTTCTTC
V: TRBV12-3/TRBV12-4
J: TRBJ2-1
D: NA
size: NA

CDR3: CSVEVGSGNLLKETQYF
DNA: TGCAGCGTTGAAGTCGGGTCGGGGAATCTCCTTAAAGAGACCCAGTACTTC
V: TRBV29-1
J: TRBJ2-5
D: NA
size: NA

CDR3: CSATFGGDNEQFF
DNA: TGCAGTGCTACTTTCGGGGGGGACAATGAGCAGTTCTTC
V: TRBV20-1
J: TRBJ2-1
D: TRBD2
size: NA

CDR3: CSASLDGDTQTQYF
DNA: TGCAGTGCTTCGCTGGATGGGGATACACAGACCCAGTACTTC
V: TRBV20-1
J: TRBJ2-5
D: NA
size: once

CDR3: CATSDTRTSGDTQYF
DNA: TGTGCCACCAGTGACACCCGGACTAGTGGGGATACGCAGTATTTT
V: TRBV24-1
J: TRBJ2-3
D: TRBD2
size: NA

CDR3: CASSPGAMNTEAFF
DNA: TGTGCCAGCAGCCCCGGGGCCATGAACACTGAAGCTTTCTTT
V: TRBV7-3
J: TRBJ1-1
D: NA
size: NA

CDR3: CAWRGGRNSPLHF
DNA: TGTGCCTGGAGGGGGGGAAGAAATTCACCCCTCCACTTT
V: TRBV30
J: TRBJ1-6
D: NA
size: NA

CDR3: CAWSVLRSTDTQYF
DNA: TGTGCCTGGAGTGTACTTCGTAGCACAGATACGCAGTATTTT
V: TRBV30
J: TRBJ2-3
D: NA
size: NA

CDR3: CASSPGIQIFYGYTF
DNA: TGTGCCAGCAGCCCTGGAATACAGATTTTCTATGGCTACACCTTC
V: TRBV3-1
J: TRBJ1-2
D: NA
size: NA

CDR3: CASSYGTGTPYEQYF
DNA: TGTGCCAGCAGTTACGGGACAGGGACCCCCTACGAGCAGTACTTC
V: TRBV6-5
J: TRBJ2-7
D: TRBD1
size: NA

CDR3: CASSLMGSTEAFF
DNA: TGTGCCAGCAGTTTGATGGGGAGCACTGAAGCTTTCTTT
V: TRBV12-3/TRBV12-4
J: TRBJ1-1
D: NA
size: NA